The sequence of this T cell receptor (beta chain) was determined in a study of regulatory T cells in long-lasting Graves disease. The CDR3 is made up of 16 amino acids. Trimming took off 0 bases at V and 0 bases at J, with 10 bases between the two ends. Germline lookup yields CDR1 MNHEY and CDR2 SMNVEV (reference sequence). Assembly of TCR beta libraries relied on iRepertoire HTBI primers together with Arm-PCR of CDR3 regions. From the multiplex PCR reads, TCRdb called clonotypes with MiXCR, one entry per CDR3 protein. The top ten clones hold more than 15% of a sample with 680,000 or so distinct CDR3 sequences, roughly 15% of them seen once. Time point of the sample: newly diagnosed GD, antithyroid drugs for less than 3 months. The TCR library used RNA extracted from PBMCs. The same sample was also studied in work on T cells in Graves' hyperthyroidism and ophthalmopathy. This second report adds: HTBI primers were the set used in a first-round RT-PCR of the TCR CDR3. Through a model of 13 V-J features, ophthalmopathy was separated from stable hyperthyroidism. Ophthalmopathy onset followed model prediction by a median roughly 6.5 months.

This sample comprised peripheral blood mononuclear cells (PBMCs), obtained at new diagnosis, from a patient treated with antithyroid drugs. The chain has TRBV27 and TRBJ2-3; D is unresolved. The sequence derives from a woman in her twenties or thirties with Graves disease. The CDR3 DNA sequence: TGTGCCAGCAGTTTATCCTGGGATACTAGCACAGATACGCAGTATTTT. Its translation: CASSLSWDTSTDTQYF.